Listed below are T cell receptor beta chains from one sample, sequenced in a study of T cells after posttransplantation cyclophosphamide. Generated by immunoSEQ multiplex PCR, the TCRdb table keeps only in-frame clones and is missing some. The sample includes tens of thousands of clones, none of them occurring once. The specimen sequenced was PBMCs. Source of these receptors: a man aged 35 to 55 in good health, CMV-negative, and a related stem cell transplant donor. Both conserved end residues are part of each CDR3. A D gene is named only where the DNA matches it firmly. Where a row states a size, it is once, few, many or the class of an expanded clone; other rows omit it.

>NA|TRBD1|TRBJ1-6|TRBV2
TGTGCCAGCAGTGAACAGGGGACAGATAATTCACCCCTCCACTTT
CASSEQGTDNSPLHF
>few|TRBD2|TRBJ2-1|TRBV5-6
TGTGCCAGCAGCTCGTGGGCCTTAGCGGGGAAGCGAAACAATGAGCAGTTCTTC
CASSSWALAGKRNNEQFF
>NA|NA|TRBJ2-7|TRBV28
TGTGCCAGCAACGGCGCCAGGCGCTCCTACGAGCAGTACTTC
CASNGARRSYEQYF
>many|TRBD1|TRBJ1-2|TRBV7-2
TGTGCCAGCAGCTTCCAACAGGGGCACTATGGCTACACCTTC
CASSFQQGHYGYTF
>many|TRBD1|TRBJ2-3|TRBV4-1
TGCGCCAGCAGCGGCCGGGACAGGGGGAGTGGAGATACGCAGTATTTT
CASSGRDRGSGDTQYF
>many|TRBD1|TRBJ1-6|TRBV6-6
TGTGCCAGCAGTGGGACAGGGGGCAATTCACCCCTCCACTTT
CASSGTGGNSPLHF
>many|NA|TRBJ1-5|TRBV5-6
TGTGCCAGCAGCTTGTCGTATAGCAATCAGCCCCAGCATTTT
CASSLSYSNQPQHF
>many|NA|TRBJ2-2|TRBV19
TGTGCCAGTAGGCGACAGGATAACACCGGGGAGCTGTTTTTT
CASRRQDNTGELFF
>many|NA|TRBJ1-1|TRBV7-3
TGTGCCAGCAGCTCCCGCGCCACTGAAGCTTTCTTT
CASSSRATEAFF
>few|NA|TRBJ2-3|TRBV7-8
TGTGCCAGCAGCGGACTTCGTCCAGATACGCAGTATTTT
CASSGLRPDTQYF
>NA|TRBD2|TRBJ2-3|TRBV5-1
TGCGCCAGCCGAGCGGGGGGAGGGGATACGCAGTATTTT
CASRAGGGDTQYF
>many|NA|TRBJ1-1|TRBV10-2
TGCGCCAGCAGTCAGGGTTCCGCCACTGAAGCTTTCTTT
CASSQGSATEAFF
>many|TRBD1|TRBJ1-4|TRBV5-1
TGCGCCAGCAGCCAGGCCGGGACAGGGGCCGAAAAACTGTTTTTT
CASSQAGTGAEKLFF
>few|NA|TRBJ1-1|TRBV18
TGTGCCAGCTCATCTACAGGGTGGGGAAACACTGAAGCTTTCTTT
CASSSTGWGNTEAFF
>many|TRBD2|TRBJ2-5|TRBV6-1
TGTGCCAGCAGTGAAGTGGCTAGCGGGCAAGGGGCCCAGTACTTC
CASSEVASGQGAQYF
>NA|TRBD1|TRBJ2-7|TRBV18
TGTGCCAGCTCACTCGGACAGGGCAGAGGCGAGCAGTACTTC
CASSLGQGRGEQYF
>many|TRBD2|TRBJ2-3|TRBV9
TGTGCCAGCAGCGTAGTGAGCGGGGGATCAGATACGCAGTATTTT
CASSVVSGGSDTQYF
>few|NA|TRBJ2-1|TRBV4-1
TGCGCCAGCAGCCAAGTTGACGGGAGATCCAATGAGCAGTTCTTC
CASSQVDGRSNEQFF
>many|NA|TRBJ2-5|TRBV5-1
TGCGCCAGCAGCTTGCAGGGGACAGAGACCCAGTACTTC
CASSLQGTETQYF
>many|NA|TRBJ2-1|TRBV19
TGTGCCAGTAGTACCCTCAATGAGCAGTTCTTC
CASSTLNEQFF
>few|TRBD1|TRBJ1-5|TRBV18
TGTGCCAGCTCAAGGGGACAGAGCAATCAGCCCCAGCATTTT
CASSRGQSNQPQHF
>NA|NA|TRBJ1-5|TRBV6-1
TGTGCCAGCAGTGAAGGTTGGCAGGGGAGAGGCAATCAGCCCCAGCATTTT
CASSEGWQGRGNQPQHF
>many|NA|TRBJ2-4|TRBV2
TGTGCCAGCAGTGGGGTAAGACTAGCCAAAAACATTCAGTACTTC
CASSGVRLAKNIQYF
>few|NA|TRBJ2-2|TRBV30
TGTGCCTGGAGTGACTGGGCCAAGAACACCGGGGAGCTGTTTTTT
CAWSDWAKNTGELFF
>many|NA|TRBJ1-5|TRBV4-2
TGTGCCAGCAGCCAAGAGGGGAGGGGTGTTCAGCCCCAGCATTTT
CASSQEGRGVQPQHF
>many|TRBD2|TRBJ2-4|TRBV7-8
TGTGCCAGCAGCTCCTCGGGTGCGGGAGTAGGGGCCATTCAGTACTTC
CASSSSGAGVGAIQYF
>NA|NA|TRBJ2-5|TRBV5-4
TGTGCCAGCAGCTTGGCCGCAACAGCCCAAGAGACCCAGTACTTC
CASSLAATAQETQYF
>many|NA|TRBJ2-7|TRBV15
TGTGCCACCAGCAGAGATAGTAGCACTCGGCAGTACTTC
CATSRDSSTRQYF
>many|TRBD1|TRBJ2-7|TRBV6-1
TGTGCCAGCAGTCCCGACAGGGCCTCCTACGAGCAGTACTTC
CASSPDRASYEQYF
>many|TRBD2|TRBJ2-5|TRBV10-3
TGTGCCTCGCAAGCGGGAGAGGGTGAGACCCAGTACTTC
CASQAGEGETQYF
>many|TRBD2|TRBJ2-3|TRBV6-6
TGTGCCAGCAGCGACGGGCCAGCGGGATTGACAGATACGCAGTATTTT
CASSDGPAGLTDTQYF
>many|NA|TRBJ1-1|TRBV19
TGTGCCAGTAGTATAGATCTTAGTGGGCTGAACACTGAAGCTTTCTTT
CASSIDLSGLNTEAFF
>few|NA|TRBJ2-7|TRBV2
TGTGCCAGCGGACTTATCTACGAGCAGTACTTC
CASGLIYEQYF
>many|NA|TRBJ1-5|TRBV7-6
TGTGCCAGCAGCTTAGTGGCAGGGGAAAGTCAGCCCCAGCATTTT
CASSLVAGESQPQHF
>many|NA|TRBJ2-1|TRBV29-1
TGCAGCGGGACAACGGATTTTCAAAAGTTCTTC
CSGTTDFQKFF
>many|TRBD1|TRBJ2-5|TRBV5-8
TGTGCCAGCAGCTTTCGGGACAGGGGTCCCCAAGAGACCCAGTACTTC
CASSFRDRGPQETQYF
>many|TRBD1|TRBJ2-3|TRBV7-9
TGTGCCAGCAGCAAAGGGACAGGCGACACAGATACGCAGTATTTT
CASSKGTGDTDTQYF
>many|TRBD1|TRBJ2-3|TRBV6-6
TGTGCCAGCAGACACGCCACAGGGGTCGGCACAGATACGCAGTATTTT
CASRHATGVGTDTQYF
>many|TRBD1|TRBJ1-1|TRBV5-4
TGTGCCAGCAGCAGATTGACAGGGATTGGGAACACTGAAGCTTTCTTT
CASSRLTGIGNTEAFF
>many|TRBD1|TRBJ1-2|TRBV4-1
TGCGCCAGCAGCTCGGGACAGGGGAACTATGGCTACACCTTC
CASSSGQGNYGYTF
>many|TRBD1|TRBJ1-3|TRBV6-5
TGTGCCAGCAGCCCTCGACAGGGAGACACCATATATTTT
CASSPRQGDTIYF
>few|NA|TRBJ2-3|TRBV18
TGTGCCAGCTCACCATCCGGCTCAGGACTAACCTCTAGCACAGATACGCAGTATTTT
CASSPSGSGLTSSTDTQYF
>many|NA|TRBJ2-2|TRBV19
TGTGCCAGTACCCGACAGTCCGGGGAGCTGTTTTTT
CASTRQSGELFF
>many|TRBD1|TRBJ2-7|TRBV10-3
TGTGCCATCAGTGAGCAACGACAGGGGGAGGACGAGCAGTACTTC
CAISEQRQGEDEQYF